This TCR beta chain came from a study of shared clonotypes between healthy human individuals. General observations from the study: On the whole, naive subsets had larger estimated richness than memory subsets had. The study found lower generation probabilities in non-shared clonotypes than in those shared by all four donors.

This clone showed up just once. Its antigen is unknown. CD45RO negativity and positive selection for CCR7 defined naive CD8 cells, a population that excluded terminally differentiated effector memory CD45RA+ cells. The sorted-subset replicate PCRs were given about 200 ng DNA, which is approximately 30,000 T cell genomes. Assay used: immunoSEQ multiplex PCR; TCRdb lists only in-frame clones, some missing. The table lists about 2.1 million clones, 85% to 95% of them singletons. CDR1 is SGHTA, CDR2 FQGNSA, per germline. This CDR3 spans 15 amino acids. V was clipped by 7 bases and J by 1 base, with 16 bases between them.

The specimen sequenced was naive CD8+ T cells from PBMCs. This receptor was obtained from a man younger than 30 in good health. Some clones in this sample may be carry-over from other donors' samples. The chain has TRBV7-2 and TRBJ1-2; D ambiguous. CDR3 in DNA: TGTGCCAGCACTCTATCACCGGGCGGTAACTATGGCTACACCTTC. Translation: CASTLSPGGNYGYTF.